The 18 T cell receptor beta chains listed next were all sequenced from one sample in a study of T cell responses to AZD1222 COVID-19 vaccine. Libraries were prepared by immunoSEQ multiplex PCR; TCRdb keeps only in-frame clonotypes and omits some of them. The repertoire holds tens of thousands of clones, with just over 90% as singletons. Source: peripheral blood, taken on day 0 of MenACWY control vaccination. All receptors derive from an adult in good health.

This chain connects TRBV19 to TRBJ2-5; 8 nucleotides line up with TRBD1. The V gene end was trimmed by 4 bases and the J gene end by 4 bases; junction bases not matched to a gene: 8. CDR1 is LNHDA, CDR2 SQIVND, per germline (reference sequence). The CDR3 consists of 15 residues. DNA for the CDR3: TGTGCCAGTAGTAGAACCCCGGACAGGGTAGAGACCCAGTACTTC. Its translation: CASSRTPDRVETQYF.

The J gene is TRBJ1-4, the V gene TRBV29-1, with D perhaps matching TRBD1 (6 bases). The CDR3 runs 16 residues. Germline V gives CDR1 SQVTM, CDR2 ANQGSEA. V was trimmed by 4 bases and J by 4 bases, leaving 19 bases between them. The CDR3 sequence: CSVVWGQGRFNEKLFF. The CDR3 nucleotides read TGCAGCGTTGTTTGGGGGCAGGGTCGTTTTAATGAAAAACTGTTTTTT.

The chain uses TRBV11-2 and TRBJ2-7; D call uncertain. The CDR3 is 11 residues long. The V gene's germline CDR1 is SGHAT and CDR2 FQNNGV. The V and J ends lost 1 base and 9 bases respectively, with 7 bases between them. CDR3 protein: CASSLGPAQYF. CDR3 DNA: TGTGCCAGCAGCTTAGGGCCTGCGCAGTACTTC.

This rearrangement joins TRBV20-1 to TRBJ2-7, with D uncertain. Germline V CDR1 and CDR2: DFQATT, SNEGSKA (reference sequence). Trimming removed 5 bases from V and 6 bases from J, with 8 bases in between. There are 10 residues in the CDR3. The DNA of the CDR3 is TGCAGTGCTTCACGGGTCGAGCAGTACTTC. This translates into CSASRVEQYF.

The rearrangement links TRBV6-5 to TRBJ1-5; 8 bases are shared with TRBD1. Per germline, CDR1 MNHEY and CDR2 SVGAGI. Unmatched junction bases numbered 4, after V lost 5 bases and J lost 4 bases. CDR3 length: 14 residues. DNA for the CDR3: TGTGCCAGCAGTACCAACAGGGGGAATCAGCCCCAGCATTTT. Encoded protein: CASSTNRGNQPQHF.

V is TRBV6-5 and J is TRBJ2-1; D unresolved. With 5 bases removed from V and 7 bases from J, the gap between germline ends came to 15 bases. Germline CDR1 is MNHEY and CDR2 is SVGAGI. The CDR3 has 14 residues. CDR3 sequence reads: CASSLIASLNEQFF. Written as DNA, the CDR3 is TGTGCCAGCAGTCTAATAGCCTCATTGAATGAGCAGTTCTTC.

J is TRBJ2-5 and V is TRBV12-3 or TRBV12-4; D might be TRBD2 (6 bases). Trimming stripped 7 bases from V and 4 bases from J, with 13 bases between. This CDR3 is built from 13 residues. The CDR3 nucleotides are TGTGCCAGCACCAGGGACTTGGGAGAGACCCAGTACTTC. The encoded protein is CASTRDLGETQYF.

V gene TRBV28 combines with J gene TRBJ2-7; the match to TRBD2 covers 16 bases. The trim removed 8 bases at V and 5 bases at J, leaving 15 bases unmatched. This CDR3 is built from 18 residues. CDR1 and CDR2 (germline): MDHEN, SYDVKM. The CDR3 nucleotides are TGTGCCAGCCTTAATCCGGGACTAGCGGGAGGGACGGGGAACGAGCAGTACTTC. Its protein is CASLNPGLAGGTGNEQYF.

The V call is TRBV6-5, the J call TRBJ2-5, with TRBD2 as a possible D gene (6 bases). Germline-derived CDR1 and CDR2 are MNHEY and SVGAGI. The V end lost 8 bases, the J end lost 2 bases, and 12 bases lay between the germline ends. The CDR3 totals 13 residues. In DNA form, the CDR3 reads TGTGCCAGCCGTCGGGACTTTCAAGAGACCCAGTACTTC. It translates to CASRRDFQETQYF.

The chain carries TRBV11-2 and TRBJ1-6, with TRBD1 identical over 7 bases. The CDR3 is 15 residues long. Per germline, CDR1 SGHAT and CDR2 FQNNGV. The junction had 5 bases not matched to a gene; V was cut back by 5 bases and J by 4 bases. CDR3 sequence reads: CASSPRDRYNSPLHF. The CDR3, as DNA: TGTGCCAGCAGCCCCCGGGACAGATATAATTCACCCCTCCACTTT.

CDR3 residues: CASSAGQLYGYTF. The CDR3 region has the DNA TGTGCCAGCAGCGCGGGACAGCTTTATGGCTACACCTTC. The chain uses TRBV7-9 and TRBJ1-2, with 7 nucleotides matching TRBD1. The CDR3 totals 13 residues. In germline, CDR1 is SEHNR, CDR2 FQNEAQ (reference sequence). V gave up 5 bases and J gave up 5 bases; unmatched junction bases: 5.

The gene calls are TRBV30 and TRBJ2-1, with 7 bases matching TRBD2. The trim removed 7 bases at V and 1 base at J, leaving 10 bases unmatched. The CDR3 totals 15 residues. Germline V gene lookup returns CDR1 GTSNPN and CDR2 SVGIG (reference sequence). As DNA, the CDR3 is TGTGCCTTACAGCGGGGCGGGAGTTCCTACAATGAGCAGTTCTTC. The encoded protein is CALQRGGSSYNEQFF.

This chain joins TRBV30 and TRBJ1-5; tentatively, D is TRBD1 (5 bases). CDR1 and CDR2 from the germline V gene are GTSNPN and SVGIG (reference sequence). The CDR3 loop spans 16 amino acids. V lost 0 bases, J lost 7 bases, and 19 bases lay in between. The CDR3 DNA follows: TGTGCCTGGAGTGTACAAGTGGGACCTTCGGCCCAGCCCCAGCATTTT. This translates into CAWSVQVGPSAQPQHF.

The chain uses TRBV27 and TRBJ1-2; D remains unclear. CDR1 and CDR2 from the germline V gene are MNHEY and SMNVEV (reference sequence). CDR3 size: 14 residues. Deletions cut 5 bases from V and 4 bases from J, with 14 bases between. This chain's CDR3 is CASSPMSVPYGYTF. In DNA, the CDR3 is TGTGCCAGCAGTCCAATGAGTGTCCCCTATGGCTACACCTTC.

The chain combines TRBV7-2 with TRBJ2-7; tentatively, D is TRBD1 (6 bases). Per the germline V gene, CDR1 is SGHTA and CDR2 is FQGNSA. This CDR3 is built from 16 residues. The V and J ends lost 1 base and 3 bases respectively, with 16 bases between them. The CDR3 region has the DNA TGTGCCAGCAGCTTAGATTCTCAGGGGTTGTTCTACGAGCAGTACTTC. It codes for CASSLDSQGLFYEQYF.

The chain carries TRBV7-6 and TRBJ2-1, with D maybe TRBD2 (6 bases). Deletions cut 4 bases from V and 5 bases from J, with 15 bases between. CDR3 length equals 15 residues. Germline V CDR1 and CDR2: SGHVS, FNYEAQ. CDR3 amino acids: CASSSALRGNNEQFF. The CDR3 DNA is TGTGCCAGCAGCTCCGCCCTGCGGGGCAACAATGAGCAGTTCTTC.

The genes are TRBV24-1 and TRBJ2-3; 9 nucleotides match TRBD2. V shed 3 bases, J shed 5 bases, and the junction held 8 bases outside the gene matches. The CDR3 is 16 residues long. From germline, CDR1 is KGHDR and CDR2 SFDVKD. CDR3 sequence (DNA): TGTGCCACCAGTGATGATGCGGGAGGGCCCGTAGATACGCAGTATTTT. This gives the protein CATSDDAGGPVDTQYF.

The chain uses TRBV10-3 and TRBJ2-1, with 9 bases that match TRBD2. CDR1 and CDR2 (germline): ENHRY, SYGVKD. Unmatched junction bases numbered 12, after V lost 4 bases and J lost 8 bases. The CDR3 totals 16 residues. CDR3 bases: TGTGCCATCAGTGCCCCTCTGGGCGGGAGGGATGATGAGCAGTTCTTC. This gives the protein CAISAPLGGRDDEQFF.